This T cell receptor beta chain was sequenced in a study of siplizumab effects on memory and regulatory T cells. Study-wide results and caveats: Controls showed an average of roughly 25% Treg-derived mappable alloreactive CD4+ clones, while siplizumab showed around 70%. Contribution to the alloresponse seemed major for naive T cells, which also seemed more diverse than memory cells. Proliferating siplizumab-culture Tregs lacked confirmation of suppressive function.

For every sample, around 9.6 x 10^4 TCR templates were assayed. Assay used: immunoSEQ multiplex PCR; TCRdb lists only in-frame clones, some missing. The profile covers approximately 75,000 clones, with just over 90% appearing a single time and roughly 5.2% taken by the ten largest. To note about this clone: Its antigen is currently unknown.

Trimming removed 4 bases from V and 6 bases from J, with 19 bases in between. The CDR3 is 16 residues long. The chain has TRBV23-1 and TRBJ1-5; D uncertain. TRBV23-1 is labeled an ORF, and its function is uncertain. The TCR comes from a human donor in good health. The sample taken for sequencing was CD8+ T cells sorted from blood. Here the CDR3 DNA reads TGCGCCAGCAGTCCCCGTGAGATAGGGCGCGGTCAGCCCCAGCATTTT. This encodes CASSPREIGRGQPQHF.